Below are 27 T cell receptor beta chains sequenced from a single sample in a study of blood T cell repertoires in COVID-19. Generated by immunoSEQ multiplex PCR, the TCRdb table keeps only in-frame clones and is missing some. This table holds over 300,000 clones, 85% to 90% found once. The sequenced sample was PBMCs or T cells enriched from blood (not recorded which). The source is a woman under 30 who had recovered from COVID-19.

The chain is built from TRBV5-1 and TRBJ1-5; weak D call: TRBD1 (5 bases). Germline CDR1 is SGHRS and CDR2 is YFSETQ. The V and J ends lost 1 base and 12 bases respectively, with 14 bases between them. The CDR3 totals 13 residues. This CDR3 is CASSLWGGTIQHF. CDR3 DNA: TGCGCCAGCAGCTTGTGGGGGGGGACGATCCAGCATTTT. Combining the CDR3 with reference TRBV5-1 and TRBJ1-5 gives the whole variable domain KAGVTQTPRYLIKTRGQQVTLSCSPISGHRSVSWYQQTPGQGLQFLFEYFSETQRNKGNFPGRFSGRQFSNSRSEMNVSTLELGDSALYLCASSLWGGTIQHFGDGTRLSIL.

The V gene is TRBV18, the J gene TRBJ2-5; tentatively, D is TRBD1 (5 bases). The V gene's germline CDR1 is KGHSH and CDR2 LQKENI. Deletions cut 3 bases from V and 1 base from J, with 9 bases between. The CDR3 length is 14 residues. The CDR3 DNA is TGTGCCAGCTCACCTGACAGCGTCCAAGAGACCCAGTACTTC. Translation: CASSPDSVQETQYF. Looking up the rest from reference TRBV18 and TRBJ2-5 gives the full variable domain: NAGVMQNPRHLVRRRGQEARLRCSPMKGHSHVYWYRQLPEEGLKFMVYLQKENIIDESGMPKERFSAEFPKEGPSILRIQQVVRGDSAAYFCASSPDSVQETQYFGPGTRLLVL.

This sequence joins TRBV27 and TRBJ1-6, with 8 bases matching TRBD1. The CDR3 covers 17 residues. Germline CDR1 and CDR2: MNHEY and SMNVEV (reference sequence). Trimming took 5 bases from V and 8 from J; bases not matched to a gene: 14. In DNA form, the CDR3 reads TGTGCCAGCAGTCCAACAGGGGGTACTCTAAACTATTCACCCCTCCACTTT. This translates into CASSPTGGTLNYSPLHF.

The rearrangement uses TRBV5-1 and TRBJ2-2; 9 bases are a match to TRBD2. Unmatched junction bases numbered 9, after V lost 3 bases and J lost 6 bases. Germline-derived CDR1 and CDR2 are SGHRS and YFSETQ. There are 16 residues in the CDR3. The CDR3 coding sequence is TGCGCCAGCAGCTCGCCGGGACTAGCAAGGTCCGGGGAGCTGTTTTTT. It codes for CASSSPGLARSGELFF.

The chain employs TRBV9 and TRBJ1-1, with unresolved D. The length of the CDR3 is 13 residues. Trimming pared 8 bases from V and 2 bases from J, leaving 13 bases between. CDR1 and CDR2 from the germline V gene are SGDLS and YYNGEE. The CDR3, as DNA: TGTGCCAGTCGGCCGGGTGTTAACACTGAAGCTTTCTTT. It codes for CASRPGVNTEAFF.

CDR3 residues: CASRPQATGELFF. For the CDR3, the DNA is TGTGCCAGCAGACCACAGGCCACCGGGGAGCTGTTTTTT. The gene calls are TRBV6-5 and TRBJ2-2; tentative D call: TRBD1 (5 bases). V was pared by 6 bases and J by 4 bases, with 9 bases between. Germline lookup yields CDR1 MNHEY and CDR2 SVGAGI. The CDR3 has 13 residues.

The CDR3 sequence: CASGFGSNYGYTF. CDR3 DNA sequence: TGTGCTAGTGGTTTCGGGTCTAACTATGGCTACACCTTC. The V and J genes are TRBV12-5 and TRBJ1-2, with D hard to call. V lost 3 bases and J lost 0, with 5 bases in between. The CDR3 runs to 13 residues. Germline assignment: CDR1 LGHNT and CDR2 FRNRAP.

The rearrangement links TRBV27 to TRBJ1-5; D possibly corresponds to TRBD1 (6 bases). The V gene's germline CDR1 is MNHEY and CDR2 SMNVEV (reference sequence). The V gene lost 9 bases and the J gene lost 4 bases, with 16 bases spanning the gap. The CDR3 totals 14 residues. CDR3 coding DNA: TGTGCCAGTCGGGGGGGGCGAGGGAATCAGCCCCAGCATTTT. Amino acid sequence: CASRGGRGNQPQHF.

This chain joins TRBV7-9 and TRBJ2-1, with D perhaps TRBD1 (6 bases). Trimming left V 5 bases short and J 7 bases short, with 15 bases between. CDR3 size: 14 residues. The germline V gene has CDR1 SEHNR and CDR2 FQNEAQ (reference sequence). CDR3 in DNA: TGTGCCAGCAGCCTTGTACAGGGAATTAATGAGCAGTTCTTC. This sequence encodes CASSLVQGINEQFF.

This clone was counted once. This rearrangement joins TRBV6-5 to TRBJ1-3; no firm D call. The CDR3 covers 16 residues. V was pared by 3 bases and J by 0 bases, with 12 bases between. CDR1 and CDR2 (germline): MNHEY, SVGAGI. The CDR3 DNA follows: TGTGCCAGCAGTTATCGCGTATCGAGCTCTGGAAACACCATATATTTT. As protein: CASSYRVSSSGNTIYF.

The rearrangement joins TRBV3-1 (or the pseudogene TRBV3-2) to TRBJ1-1; no firm D call. CDR1 and CDR2 from the germline V gene are LGHDT and YNNKEL (reference sequence). There are 14 residues in the CDR3. V was cut by 0 bases and J by 2 bases, with 7 bases left in between. CDR3 nucleotides: TGTGCCAGCAGCCAAGAGACACTTAACACTGAAGCTTTCTTT. It translates to CASSQETLNTEAFF.

The chain couples TRBV28 to TRBJ2-1, with TRBD2 matching 9 bases. CDR1 and CDR2 from the germline V gene are MDHEN and SYDVKM. The J segment lost 0 bases and the V segment lost 6 bases, leaving 18 bases of the junction unmatched. The CDR3 totals 20 residues. The CDR3 loop reads CASSPNALAGAIFSYNEQFF. The CDR3 coding sequence is TGTGCCAGCAGCCCCAACGCCTTAGCGGGGGCAATATTCTCCTACAATGAGCAGTTCTTC.

This sequence joins TRBV20-1 and TRBJ2-3, with 8 bases lining up with TRBD2. The CDR3 covers 17 residues. V shed 3 bases, J shed 0 bases, and the junction held 11 bases outside the gene matches. From germline, CDR1 is DFQATT and CDR2 SNEGSKA (reference sequence). The CDR3 DNA follows: TGCAGTGCTAGTCGCCCCACTAGCGGTTATAGCACAGATACGCAGTATTTT. It specifies CSASRPTSGYSTDTQYF.

This clone was counted once. The chain carries TRBV18 and TRBJ2-7; 10 bases are a match to TRBD1. V dropped 3 bases and J dropped 6; count of bases not matched to a gene: 5. This CDR3 contains 14 residues. Per germline, CDR1 KGHSH and CDR2 LQKENI. Written as DNA, the CDR3 is TGTGCCAGCTCACCTCGACAGGGGGCTACCGAGCAGTACTTC. Translated, it gives CASSPRQGATEQYF.

The chain joins TRBV5-5 to TRBJ1-1, with 8 bases aligning to TRBD1. From germline, CDR1 is SGHKS and CDR2 YYEKEE (reference sequence). Trimming removed 5 bases from V and 2 bases from J; junction bases left unmatched: 14. The CDR3 is 17 amino acids. The chain's CDR3 is CASSLGQGWRLNTEAFF. CDR3 coding DNA: TGTGCCAGCAGTCTCGGACAGGGCTGGCGCCTTAACACTGAAGCTTTCTTT.

As for this clone: This CDR3 is also generated by other DNA sequences in the sample. This chain links TRBV5-1 with TRBJ1-2; 8 nucleotides align to TRBD1. V shed 0 bases and J 6 bases; nucleotides not matched to a gene: 4. The germline V gene encodes CDR1 SGHRS and CDR2 YFSETQ. The CDR3 length is 14 residues. As DNA, the CDR3 is TGCGCCAGCAGCTTGGGACAGGGGACCGATGGCTACACCTTC. Protein: CASSLGQGTDGYTF.

V and J are TRBV7-9 and TRBJ2-7; 8 bases match TRBD2. Germline V lookup: CDR1 SEHNR, CDR2 FQNEAQ (reference sequence). V lost 4 bases, J lost 5 bases, and 10 bases stayed unmatched. The CDR3 spans 15 residues. CDR3 nucleotides: TGTGCCAGCAGCTCCCTCCCCGGGGGGGAAGACGAGCAGTACTTC. This encodes CASSSLPGGEDEQYF.

The rearrangement joins TRBV4-2 to TRBJ1-1, with D unclear. V was cut by 6 bases and J by 3 bases, with 20 bases left in between. The length of the CDR3 is 16 residues. The V gene's germline CDR1 is LGHNA and CDR2 YNFKEQ. The CDR3 is CASRHLAGGLDTEAFF. The CDR3 DNA sequence: TGTGCCAGCAGGCATCTGGCAGGTGGCCTTGACACTGAAGCTTTCTTT.

The CDR3 loop reads CASSQEGRGVGYTF. CDR3 nucleotides: TGTGCCAGCAGCCAAGAGGGCAGGGGGGTTGGCTACACCTTC. This chain connects TRBV4-2 to TRBJ1-2; TRBD1 matches at 7 bases. Germline values: CDR1 LGHNA, CDR2 YNFKEQ. The length of the CDR3 is 14 residues. V was clipped by 0 bases and J by 7 bases; unmatched bases: 5.

The rearrangement links TRBV19 to TRBJ1-5, with 10 bases lining up with TRBD1. The CDR3 contains 15 residues. Germline CDR1 and CDR2: LNHDA and SQIVND (reference sequence). Germline trimming cut 3 bases from V and 3 bases from J; bases unmatched to any gene: 2. Written as DNA, the CDR3 is TGTGCCAGTAGTATGGGACAGGGGCTCAATCAGCCCCAGCATTTT. Protein: CASSMGQGLNQPQHF.

This clone was seen more than once but under ten times. The V and J genes are TRBV5-1 and TRBJ2-2, with a tentative D call TRBD1 (6 bases). The CDR3 is 14 residues long. The germline CDR1 and CDR2 sequences are SGHRS and YFSETQ. The germline V and J ends were trimmed by 4 bases and 3 bases, with 10 bases remaining between them. CDR3 protein: CASSKQGDTGELFF. The CDR3 region has the DNA TGCGCCAGCAGCAAACAGGGAGACACCGGGGAGCTGTTTTTT. The full variable domain, its missing parts supplied by reference TRBV5-1 and TRBJ2-2, is KAGVTQTPRYLIKTRGQQVTLSCSPISGHRSVSWYQQTPGQGLQFLFEYFSETQRNKGNFPGRFSGRQFSNSRSEMNVSTLELGDSALYLCASSKQGDTGELFFGEGSRLTVL.

The chain joins TRBV10-3 to TRBJ2-5; a possible D gene is TRBD2 (5 bases). Per the germline V gene, CDR1 is ENHRY and CDR2 is SYGVKD. This CDR3 has 14 residues. Trimming removed 3 bases from V and 3 bases from J, with 11 bases in between. CDR3 sequence (DNA): TGTGCCATCAGTGATGAGGGATTCGAAGAGACCCAGTACTTC. Amino acids: CAISDEGFEETQYF.

This chain connects TRBV7-6 to TRBJ1-6, with 10 bases matching TRBD1. After removal of 3 bases from V and 10 bases from J, the junction contained 6 bases not matched to a gene. This CDR3 comprises 15 residues. CDR1 and CDR2 from the germline V gene are SGHVS and FNYEAQ. CDR3 in amino acids: CASSLTGGAGSPLHF. CDR3 DNA sequence: TGTGCCAGCAGCTTGACAGGGGGCGCGGGGTCACCCCTCCACTTT.

This clone was observed once. V usage is TRBV20-1 and J usage is TRBJ2-1, with D possibly being TRBD1 (6 bases). Germline V gene lookup returns CDR1 DFQATT and CDR2 SNEGSKA (reference sequence). The CDR3 loop spans 12 amino acids. V was pared by 3 bases and J by 8 bases, with 11 bases between. The CDR3 sequence: CSASRGSDEQFF. The CDR3 nucleotides are TGCAGTGCTAGTAGGGGGAGTGATGAGCAGTTCTTC.

The chain combines TRBV7-3 with TRBJ2-3; 7 bases fit TRBD2. The CDR3 covers 15 residues. Germline trimming cut 5 bases from V and 5 bases from J; bases unmatched to any gene: 10. Germline V gene lookup returns CDR1 SGHTA and CDR2 FQGTGA. CDR3 coding DNA: TGTGCCAGCAGCCTCCCGACTAGCCAGGGAGATACGCAGTATTTT. Translated: CASSLPTSQGDTQYF.

The rearrangement links TRBV18 to TRBJ2-1, with 14 bases aligning to TRBD2. There are 16 residues in the CDR3. Germline lookup yields CDR1 KGHSH and CDR2 LQKENI. With 5 bases clipped from V and 4 bases from J, the junction kept 4 bases outside the gene matches. CDR3 coding DNA: TGTGCCAGCTCATCGACTAGCGGGAGGGTTTACAATGAGCAGTTCTTC. It specifies CASSSTSGRVYNEQFF.

This clone has a single count. The V call is TRBV29-1, the J call TRBJ1-1; D may be TRBD1 (5 bases). V was clipped by 4 bases and J by 0 bases, with 12 bases between them. Germline V gene data show CDR1 as SQVTM and CDR2 as ANQGSEA. The CDR3 runs 14 residues. The CDR3 loop is CSVARGGMNTEAFF. The CDR3 coding sequence is TGCAGCGTTGCCCGGGGGGGGATGAACACTGAAGCTTTCTTT.